Sequencing of this TCR beta chain was carried out in a study of shared clonotypes between healthy human individuals. The overall study: Aged 18 to 49, the donors were a couple of women and three men. CD8 memory received one plate per donor, CD8 naive two, CD4 memory three and CD4 naive three.

For sorted subsets, approximately 180 ng DNA per replicate equaled approximately 30,000 T cell genomes. Only in-frame clones appear in the TCRdb table, and some are missing; sequencing was by immunoSEQ multiplex PCR. The sample includes 550,000 to 700,000 clones, roughly 72% of them seen just once. Study findings and constraints: Despite large depth, rarefaction showed incomplete sorted-subset sequencing.

Concerning this clone itself: Its antigen is undetermined. A much larger clone lies one base from this, so it may be a read error. At the DNA level, this CDR3 is encoded by other sequences in the same sample as well.

CDR3 length: 14 residues. Germline-derived CDR1 and CDR2 are SQVTM and ANQGSEA. The chain links TRBV29-1 to TRBJ2-3; 7 bases are a match to TRBD2. This receptor was taken from a woman aged 25 to 39 in good health. Sequences were obtained from memory CD4+ T cells sorted from blood. Documented subset: CD45RA-negative fraction. The CDR3 bases are TGCAGCGTTGACGGCGGGGGAAGCACAGATACACAGTATTTT. This codes for CSVDGGGSTDTQYF.